The 14 T cell receptor beta chains below all came from one sample that was sequenced in a study of early T cells in non-severe SARS-CoV-2 infection. TCRdb redid the calling of the 5' RACE reads with MiXCR, one entry per CDR3 protein. The sample records 70,000 to 85,000 distinct CDR3 sequences, roughly an eighth being singletons. This material consisted of whole blood, taken at baseline. These TCRs come from an adult who was a healthcare worker with PCR-confirmed SARS-CoV-2 infection or an uninfected control (not recorded which). The donor label of this sample is uncertain.

The chain employs TRBV9 and TRBJ2-2; tentatively, D is TRBD2 (5 bases). The ends were cut back, 0 bases at V and 8 bases at J, with 14 bases in the middle. This CDR3 is 15 amino acids long. Germline lookup yields CDR1 SGDLS and CDR2 YYNGEE. CDR3 nucleotides: TGTGCCAGCAGCGTAGTAGCGACCTATGCTGGGGAGCTGTTTTTT. Its protein is CASSVVATYAGELFF.

This clonotype was counted ten times or more. V usage is TRBV7-2 and J usage is TRBJ2-3; TRBD1 matches at 10 bases. V lost 3 bases, J lost 2 bases, and 2 bases stayed unmatched. The CDR3 totals 15 residues. Germline V gives CDR1 SGHTA, CDR2 FQGNSA. CDR3 amino acids: CASSLGQGSTDTQYF. In nucleotides, the CDR3 is TGTGCCAGCAGCTTGGGACAGGGGTCCACAGATACGCAGTATTTT.

This clonotype was counted a few times. The genes are TRBV6-5 and TRBJ2-1; D is undetermined. The CDR3 runs to 14 residues. Germline CDR1 and CDR2: MNHEY and SVGAGI. V dropped 7 bases and J dropped 7 bases, with 17 bases sitting between them. The CDR3 sequence: CASKSLVRKNEQFF. The CDR3 DNA is TGTGCCAGCAAGTCCCTCGTACGAAAGAATGAGCAGTTCTTC.

The sample holds many counts of this clonotype. This rearrangement joins TRBV19 to TRBJ2-7, with TRBD1 matching 7 bases. The CDR3 contains 16 residues. J lost 5 bases, V lost 6 bases, and 16 bases had no gene match. CDR1 and CDR2 from the germline V gene are LNHDA and SQIVND (reference sequence). The CDR3 reads CASRVSRDSPSDEQYF. DNA for the CDR3: TGTGCCAGTAGAGTTTCCCGGGACAGCCCTTCGGACGAGCAGTACTTC. Full variable domain (rest looked up from reference TRBV19 and TRBJ2-7): DGGITQSPKYLFRKEGQNVTLSCEQNLNHDAMYWYRQDPGQGLRLIYYSQIVNDFQKGDIAEGYSVSREKKESFPLTVTSAQKNPTAFYLCASRVSRDSPSDEQYFGPGTRLTVT.

The rearrangement links TRBV15 to TRBJ1-2; a weak D match, TRBD1 (5 bases). Germline V gene sequence: CDR1 LNHNV, CDR2 YYDKDF (reference sequence). The CDR3 is made up of 16 amino acids. V lost 0 bases to trimming and J lost 0 bases, with 11 bases between them. For the CDR3, the DNA is TGTGCCACCAGCAGAGATAGGTGGGGGGCTAACTATGGCTACACCTTC. It codes for CATSRDRWGANYGYTF.

Only a few counts were recorded for this clonotype. This chain uses TRBV6-2 or TRBV6-3 with TRBJ1-1; D not resolved. This CDR3 spans 13 amino acids. CDR1 and CDR2 (germline): MNHEY, SVGEGT. Trimming took 8 bases from V and 4 from J, leaving 14 bases between them. In DNA, the CDR3 is TGTGCCAGCGAGTACAGCAGGCGCACTGAAGCTTTCTTT. Translating it yields CASEYSRRTEAFF.

This clonotype has just a few counts. This sequence joins TRBV20-1 and TRBJ1-1; D is ambiguous. The CDR3 length is 10 residues. The V end was cut by 5 bases, the J end by 0 bases, with 1 base between. Germline values: CDR1 DFQATT, CDR2 SNEGSKA (reference sequence). CDR3 DNA sequence: TGCAGTGCTTTGAACACTGAAGCTTTCTTT. Protein: CSALNTEAFF.

In its sample, this clonotype was seen a few times. The gene calls are TRBV5-1 and TRBJ1-3, with 8 nucleotides matching TRBD1. CDR1 is SGHRS and CDR2 is YFSETQ in the germline V gene. This CDR3 spans 16 amino acids. Losses at the gene ends were 4 bases for V and 2 bases for J; bases not matched to a gene: 8. The CDR3 DNA sequence: TGCGCCAGCAGCGCCGGACAGGGCTCTGCTGGAAACACCATATATTTT. It yields the protein CASSAGQGSAGNTIYF.

Only a few counts were recorded for this clonotype. The chain combines TRBV19 with TRBJ1-2; D might be TRBD1 (5 bases). The germline CDR1 and CDR2 sequences are LNHDA and SQIVND (reference sequence). The ends were cut back, 9 bases at V and 7 bases at J, with 18 bases in the middle. This CDR3 comprises 13 residues. CDR3 sequence: CASGERGAGGYTF. CDR3 nucleotides: TGTGCCAGCGGAGAGCGCGGGGCAGGTGGCTACACCTTC.

This clonotype was seen a handful of times. The chain combines TRBV19 with TRBJ2-5, with a tentative D call TRBD2 (5 bases). From germline, CDR1 is LNHDA and CDR2 SQIVND (reference sequence). There are 15 residues in the CDR3. Trimming stripped 6 bases from V and 4 bases from J, with 18 bases between. The CDR3 region has the DNA TGTGCCAGTAGAGAGGGAGTAAGCGGCCGAGAGACCCAGTACTTC. Its translation: CASREGVSGRETQYF.

V usage is TRBV5-1 and J usage is TRBJ2-7; TRBD1 agrees at 9 bases. Trimming took 0 bases from V and 3 from J; bases not matched to a gene: 7. The V gene's germline CDR1 is SGHRS and CDR2 YFSETQ. The CDR3 length is 16 residues. The CDR3 loop reads CASSLEGTGTNYEQYF. The CDR3 coding sequence is TGCGCCAGCAGCTTGGAGGGGACAGGGACGAACTACGAGCAGTACTTC.

This clonotype came up a few times. The rearrangement joins TRBV5-1 to TRBJ2-5; possibly TRBD1 for D (6 bases). The CDR3 is made up of 16 amino acids. Deletions cut 4 bases from V and 1 base from J, with 17 bases between. Germline CDR1 and CDR2: SGHRS and YFSETQ. The CDR3 DNA follows: TGCGCCAGCAGCAGGGAACAGGGAATAGCCCAAGAGACCCAGTACTTC. Translation: CASSREQGIAQETQYF.

This clonotype showed up many times. The chain combines TRBV12-3 or TRBV12-4 with TRBJ2-7; 7 bases agree with TRBD1. Losses at the gene ends were 9 bases for V and 0 bases for J; bases not matched to a gene: 8. The CDR3 is 14 residues long. This CDR3 reads CASAGQASSYEQYF. The CDR3 bases are TGTGCCAGTGCCGGACAGGCGAGCTCCTACGAGCAGTACTTC.

This clonotype has just a few counts. DNA of the CDR3: TGTGCCACCAGCAGCCTAGACACGGGCACTGAAGCTTTCTTT. Encoded protein: CATSSLDTGTEAFF. The chain couples TRBV15 to TRBJ1-1; no definite D call. The CDR3 runs 14 residues. Trimming cost V 3 bases and J 4 bases, with 12 bases left between them. Germline V lookup: CDR1 LNHNV, CDR2 YYDKDF (reference sequence).